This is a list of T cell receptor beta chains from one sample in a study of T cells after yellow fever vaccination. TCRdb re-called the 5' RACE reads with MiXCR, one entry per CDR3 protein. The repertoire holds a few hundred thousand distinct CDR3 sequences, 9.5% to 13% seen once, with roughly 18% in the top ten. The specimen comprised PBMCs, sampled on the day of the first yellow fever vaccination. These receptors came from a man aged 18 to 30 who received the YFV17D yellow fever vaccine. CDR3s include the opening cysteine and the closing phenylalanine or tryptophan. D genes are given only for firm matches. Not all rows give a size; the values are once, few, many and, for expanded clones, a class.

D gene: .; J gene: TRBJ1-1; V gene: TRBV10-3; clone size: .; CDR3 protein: CAIKGVYTEAFF; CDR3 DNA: TGTGCCATCAAGGGCGTCTACACTGAAGCTTTCTTT
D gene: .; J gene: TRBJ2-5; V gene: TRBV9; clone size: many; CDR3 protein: CASSVASQETQYF; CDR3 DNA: TGTGCCAGCAGCGTAGCCTCCCAAGAGACCCAGTACTTC
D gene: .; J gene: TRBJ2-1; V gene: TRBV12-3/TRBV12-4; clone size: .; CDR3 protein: CASKTKTGGDSYNEQFF; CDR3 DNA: TGTGCCAGCAAAACCAAAACAGGTGGAGATTCCTACAATGAGCAGTTCTTC
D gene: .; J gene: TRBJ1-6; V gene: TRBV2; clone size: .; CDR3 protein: CASSGGPGTRNSPLHF; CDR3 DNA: TGTGCCAGCAGTGGGGGTCCCGGGACACGCAATTCACCCCTCCACTTT
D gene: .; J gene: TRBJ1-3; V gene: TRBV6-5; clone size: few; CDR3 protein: CASSYSQGWENTIYF; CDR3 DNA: TGTGCCAGCAGTTACTCGCAGGGGTGGGAAAACACCATATATTTT
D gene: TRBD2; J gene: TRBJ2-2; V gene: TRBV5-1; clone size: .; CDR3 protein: CASSLDSGGSTGELFF; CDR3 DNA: TGCGCCAGCAGCTTGGATAGCGGGGGGTCCACCGGGGAGCTGTTTTTT
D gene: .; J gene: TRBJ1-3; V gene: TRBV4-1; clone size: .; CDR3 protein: CASSQMTDRINTIYF; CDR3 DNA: TGCGCCAGCAGCCAGATGACCGATCGGATAAACACCATATATTTT
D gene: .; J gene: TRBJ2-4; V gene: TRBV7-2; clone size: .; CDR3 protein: CASSLWAVPTDIQYF; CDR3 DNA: TGTGCCAGCAGCTTATGGGCGGTTCCAACGGACATTCAGTACTTC
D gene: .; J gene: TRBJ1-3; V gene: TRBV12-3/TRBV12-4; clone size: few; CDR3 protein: CASSSYLNTIYF; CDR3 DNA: TGTGCCAGCAGTTCTTACTTAAACACCATATATTTT
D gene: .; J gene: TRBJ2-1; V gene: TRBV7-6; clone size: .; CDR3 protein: CASSPFGPSDDEQFF; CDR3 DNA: TGTGCCAGCAGCCCATTTGGGCCCTCCGACGATGAGCAGTTCTTC
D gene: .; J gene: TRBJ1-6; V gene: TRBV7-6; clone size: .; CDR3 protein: CASSLAELNSPLHF; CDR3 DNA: TGTGCCAGCAGCTTAGCCGAATTGAATTCACCCCTCCACTTT
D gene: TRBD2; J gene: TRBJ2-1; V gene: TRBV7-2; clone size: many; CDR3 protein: CASSTRLAGGGLEQFF; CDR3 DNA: TGTGCCAGCAGCACCCGACTAGCGGGGGGGGGGTTGGAGCAGTTCTTC